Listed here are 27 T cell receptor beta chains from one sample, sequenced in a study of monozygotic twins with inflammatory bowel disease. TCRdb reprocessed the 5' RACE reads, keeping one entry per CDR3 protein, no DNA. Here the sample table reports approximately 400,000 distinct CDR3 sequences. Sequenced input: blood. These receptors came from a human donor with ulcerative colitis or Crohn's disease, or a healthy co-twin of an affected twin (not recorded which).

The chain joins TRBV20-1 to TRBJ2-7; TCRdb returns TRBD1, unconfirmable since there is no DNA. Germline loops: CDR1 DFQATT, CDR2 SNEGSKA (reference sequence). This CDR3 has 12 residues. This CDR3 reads CSAGRTGEEQYF.

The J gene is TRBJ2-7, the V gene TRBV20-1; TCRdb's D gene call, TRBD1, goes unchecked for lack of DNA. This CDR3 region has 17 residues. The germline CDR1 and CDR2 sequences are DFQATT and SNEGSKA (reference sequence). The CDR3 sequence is CSARDLKGPQGNHEQYF.

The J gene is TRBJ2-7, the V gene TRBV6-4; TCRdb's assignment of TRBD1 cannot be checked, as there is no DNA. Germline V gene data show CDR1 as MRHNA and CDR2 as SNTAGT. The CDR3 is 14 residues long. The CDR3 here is CASSEFGASYEQYF.

CDR3 in amino acids: CASSGTRTTYNEQFF. This chain links TRBV2 with TRBJ2-1. From germline, CDR1 is SNHLY and CDR2 FYNNEI. The CDR3 is made up of 15 amino acids.

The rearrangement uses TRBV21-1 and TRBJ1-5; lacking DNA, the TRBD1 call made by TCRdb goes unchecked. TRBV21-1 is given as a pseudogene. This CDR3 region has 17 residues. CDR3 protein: CASSKGDRTVSNQPQHF.

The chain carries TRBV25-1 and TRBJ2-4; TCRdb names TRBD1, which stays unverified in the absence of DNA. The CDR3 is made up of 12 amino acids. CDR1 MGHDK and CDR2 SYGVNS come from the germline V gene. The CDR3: CASGQTGFIQYF. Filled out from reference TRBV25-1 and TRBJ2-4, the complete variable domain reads EADIYQTPRYLVIGTGKKITLECSQTMGHDKMYWYQQDPGMELHLIHYSYGVNSTEKGDLSSESTVSRIRTEHFPLTLESARPSHTSQYLCASGQTGFIQYFGAGTRLSVL.

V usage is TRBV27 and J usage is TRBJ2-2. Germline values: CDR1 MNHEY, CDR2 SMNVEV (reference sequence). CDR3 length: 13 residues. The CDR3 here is CASSLLPGGELFF.

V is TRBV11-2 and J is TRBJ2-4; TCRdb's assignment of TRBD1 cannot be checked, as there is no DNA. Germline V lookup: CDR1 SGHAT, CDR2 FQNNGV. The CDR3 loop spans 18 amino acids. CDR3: CASSSGQGATLAKNIQYF.

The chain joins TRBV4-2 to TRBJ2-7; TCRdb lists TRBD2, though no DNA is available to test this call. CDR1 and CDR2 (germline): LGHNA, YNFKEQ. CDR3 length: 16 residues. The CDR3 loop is CASSQVGAGGMGEQYF.

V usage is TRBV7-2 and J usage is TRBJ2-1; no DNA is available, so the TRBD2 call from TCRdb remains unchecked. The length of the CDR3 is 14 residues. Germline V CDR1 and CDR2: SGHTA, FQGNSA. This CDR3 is CASSLASGINEQFF.

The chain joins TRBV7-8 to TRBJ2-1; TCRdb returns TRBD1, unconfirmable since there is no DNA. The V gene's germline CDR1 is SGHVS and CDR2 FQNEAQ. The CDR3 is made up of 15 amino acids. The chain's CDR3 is CASSLAGAGGSEQFF. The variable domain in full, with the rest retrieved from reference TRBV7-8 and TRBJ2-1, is GAGVSQSPRYKVAKRGQDVALRCDPISGHVSLFWYQQALGQGPEFLTYFQNEAQLDKSGLPSDRFFAERPEGSVSTLKIQRTQQEDSAVYLCASSLAGAGGSEQFFGPGTRLTVL.

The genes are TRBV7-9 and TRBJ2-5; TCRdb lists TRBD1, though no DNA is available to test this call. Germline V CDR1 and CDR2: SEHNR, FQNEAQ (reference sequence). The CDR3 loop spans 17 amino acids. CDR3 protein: CASSLGYYGTAQETQYF.

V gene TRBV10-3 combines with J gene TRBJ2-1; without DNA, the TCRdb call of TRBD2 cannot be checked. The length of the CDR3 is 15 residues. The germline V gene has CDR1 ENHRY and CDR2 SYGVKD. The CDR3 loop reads CAISEASGRSNEQFF.

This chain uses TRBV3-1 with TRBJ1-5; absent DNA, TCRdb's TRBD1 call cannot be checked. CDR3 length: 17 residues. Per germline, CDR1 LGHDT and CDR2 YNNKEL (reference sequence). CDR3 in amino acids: CASSQSRQGLSNQPQHF.

The CDR3 reads CAISESDSSNSPLHF. The chain couples TRBV10-3 to TRBJ1-6. The CDR3 length is 15 residues. Germline CDR1 and CDR2: ENHRY and SYGVKD.

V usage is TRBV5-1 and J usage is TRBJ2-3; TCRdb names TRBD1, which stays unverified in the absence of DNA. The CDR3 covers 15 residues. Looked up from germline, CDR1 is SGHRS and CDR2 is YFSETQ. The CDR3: CASSSGQGNTDTQYF.

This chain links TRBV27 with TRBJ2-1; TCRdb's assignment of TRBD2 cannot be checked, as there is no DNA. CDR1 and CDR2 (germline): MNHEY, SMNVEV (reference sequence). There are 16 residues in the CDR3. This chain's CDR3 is CASSFLLAGEDNEQFF.

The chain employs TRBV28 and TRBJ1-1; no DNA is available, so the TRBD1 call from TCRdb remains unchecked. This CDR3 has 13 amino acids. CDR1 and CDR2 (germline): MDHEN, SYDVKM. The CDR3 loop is CASRTDSKYEAFF.

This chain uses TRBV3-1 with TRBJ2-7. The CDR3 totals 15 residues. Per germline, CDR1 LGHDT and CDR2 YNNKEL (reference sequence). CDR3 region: CASSQEVTTTYEQYF.

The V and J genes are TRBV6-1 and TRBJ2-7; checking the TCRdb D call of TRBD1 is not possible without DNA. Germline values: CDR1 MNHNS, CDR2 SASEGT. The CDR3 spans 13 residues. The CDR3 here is CASSAGQAYEQYF.

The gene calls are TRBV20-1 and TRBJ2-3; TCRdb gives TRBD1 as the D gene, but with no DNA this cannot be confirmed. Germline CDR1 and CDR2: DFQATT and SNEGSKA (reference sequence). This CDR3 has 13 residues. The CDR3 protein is CSASRTGGETQYF.

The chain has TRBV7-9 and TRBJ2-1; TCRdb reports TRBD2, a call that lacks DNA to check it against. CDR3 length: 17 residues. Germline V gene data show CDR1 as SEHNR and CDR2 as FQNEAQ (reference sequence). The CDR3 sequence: CASSLEWTSGTNNEQFF.

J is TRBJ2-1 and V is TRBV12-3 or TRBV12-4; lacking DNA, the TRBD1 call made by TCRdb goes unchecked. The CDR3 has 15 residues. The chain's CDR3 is CASIPTGTAFSEQFF.

The CDR3 spells CAWSKTEETQYF. This chain uses TRBV30 with TRBJ2-5. This CDR3 is built from 12 residues. CDR1 is GTSNPN and CDR2 is SVGIG in the germline V gene (reference sequence).

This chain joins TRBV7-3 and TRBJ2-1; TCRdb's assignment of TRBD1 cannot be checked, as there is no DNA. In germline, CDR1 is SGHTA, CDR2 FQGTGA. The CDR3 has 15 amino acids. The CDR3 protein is CASSTGQSSYNEQFF.

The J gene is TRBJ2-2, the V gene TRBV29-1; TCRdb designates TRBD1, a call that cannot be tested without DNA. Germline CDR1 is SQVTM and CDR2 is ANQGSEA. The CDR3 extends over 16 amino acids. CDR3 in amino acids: CSVEGLGTSNTGELFF.

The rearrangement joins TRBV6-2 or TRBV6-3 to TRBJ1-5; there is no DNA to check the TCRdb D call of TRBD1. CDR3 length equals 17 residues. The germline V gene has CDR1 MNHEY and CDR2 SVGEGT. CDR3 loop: CASVGVRGSGLNQPQHF.